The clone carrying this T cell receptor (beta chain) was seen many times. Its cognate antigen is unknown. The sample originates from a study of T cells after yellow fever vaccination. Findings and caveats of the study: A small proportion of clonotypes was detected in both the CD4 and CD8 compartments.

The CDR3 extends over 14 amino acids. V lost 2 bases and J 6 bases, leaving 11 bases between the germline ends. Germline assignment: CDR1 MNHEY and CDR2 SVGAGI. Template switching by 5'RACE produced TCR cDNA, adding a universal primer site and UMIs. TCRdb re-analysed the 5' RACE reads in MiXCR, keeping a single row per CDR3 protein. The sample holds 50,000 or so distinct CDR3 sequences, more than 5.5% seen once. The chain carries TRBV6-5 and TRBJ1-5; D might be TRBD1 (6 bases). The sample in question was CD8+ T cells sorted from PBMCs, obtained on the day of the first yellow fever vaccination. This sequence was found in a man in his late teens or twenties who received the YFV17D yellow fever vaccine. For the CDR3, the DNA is TGTGCCAGCAGTTACAGGGGGGGGTTTCAGCCCCAGCATTTT. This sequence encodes CASSYRGGFQPQHF.